A selection of T cell receptor beta chains follows, all from one sample in a study of T cell repertoires in cytomegalovirus infection. MiXCR, run by TCRdb on the reads, gives a single entry per CDR3 protein. The table records fewer than 550,000 distinct CDR3 sequences, 16% of them present only once. The sample taken for sequencing was CD8+ T cells from PBMCs. Receptors were obtained from a human donor in good health (CMV status not recorded). Some clones in this sample may be carry-over from other donors' samples. Each CDR3 is given with its conserved first and last residue. D genes are given only for firm matches. The size of a clone is reported for some rows only, either as once, few or many, or as a class for expanded clones.

j_call,clone_size,d_call,v_call,cdr3_length,cdr3_aa,cdr3_nt
TRBJ2-5,-,-,TRBV4-2,15,CASSQNTGPGETQYF,TGTGCCAGCAGCCAAAACACAGGGCCCGGGGAGACCCAGTACTTC
TRBJ2-7,few,TRBD2,TRBV20-1,18,CSARDPLRGSGDSYEQYF,TGCAGTGCTAGAGATCCGCTCCGGGGTAGCGGGGACTCCTACGAGCAGTACTTC
TRBJ2-2,many,-,TRBV12-3/TRBV12-4,18,CASSFPYPIDAGTGELFF,TGTGCCAGCAGTTTCCCTTACCCTATCGACGCGGGCACCGGGGAGCTGTTTTTT
TRBJ1-1,-,-,TRBV6-6,13,CASTPGDNTEAFF,TGTGCCAGCACGCCAGGGGATAACACTGAAGCTTTCTTT
TRBJ1-1,-,TRBD1,TRBV7-2,14,CATPGQWEVTEAFF,TGTGCAACCCCGGGACAGTGGGAGGTTACTGAAGCTTTCTTT
TRBJ1-1,many,-,TRBV6-1,15,CASSSIRVGDTEAFF,TGTGCCAGCAGCTCGATCAGGGTGGGGGACACTGAAGCTTTCTTT
TRBJ1-5,-,TRBD1,TRBV14,21,CASSQDPPRTGPLTSNQPQHF,TGTGCCAGCAGCCAAGACCCCCCCCGGACAGGGCCCTTGACAAGCAATCAGCCCCAGCATTTT
TRBJ2-5,few,TRBD2,TRBV28,15,CASSNPAGAQETQYF,TGTGCCAGCAGTAACCCCGCGGGAGCCCAAGAGACCCAGTACTTC
TRBJ1-2,-,-,TRBV2,13,CASSEAMDYGYTF,TGTGCCAGCAGTGAAGCGATGGACTATGGCTACACCTTC
TRBJ1-5,-,-,TRBV27,16,CASRPGGGYSNPPQHF,TGTGCCAGCCGCCCCGGTGGGGGTTATAGCAATCCGCCCCAGCATTTT
TRBJ2-1,-,TRBD2,TRBV20-1,20,CSARDMRASGTVRTYNEQFF,TGCAGTGCTAGAGATATGAGGGCTAGCGGGACCGTACGTACCTACAATGAGCAGTTCTTC
TRBJ2-7,few,TRBD1,TRBV5-1,13,CASSAGTGDEQYF,TGCGCCAGCAGCGCCGGGACAGGGGACGAGCAGTACTTC
TRBJ2-7,many,-,TRBV11-2,13,CASSSGTPDEQYF,TGTGCCAGCAGCTCCGGGACCCCGGACGAGCAGTACTTC
TRBJ1-5,many,-,TRBV2,15,CASIAGTESNQPQHF,TGTGCCAGCATTGCCGGGACGGAAAGCAATCAGCCCCAGCATTTT
TRBJ1-3,-,-,TRBV11-2,15,CASSRDRDSGNTIYF,TGTGCCAGCAGCCGTGACAGAGACTCTGGAAACACCATATATTTT
TRBJ2-5,-,TRBD1,TRBV3-1,15,CASSQVTGGLETQYF,TGTGCCAGCAGCCAAGTAACAGGGGGTCTGGAGACCCAGTACTTC
TRBJ2-7,few,-,TRBV20-1,13,CSAHQGGAYEQYF,TGCAGTGCGCATCAGGGCGGCGCCTACGAGCAGTACTTC
TRBJ2-6,many,-,TRBV7-2,13,CASSTSGANVLTF,TGTGCCAGCAGCACGTCTGGGGCCAACGTCCTGACTTTC
TRBJ2-7,-,-,TRBV27,16,CASSLSVGESSYEQYF,TGTGCCAGCAGTTTATCAGTGGGAGAGAGCTCCTACGAGCAGTACTTC
TRBJ2-3,many,TRBD2,TRBV6-2/TRBV6-3,17,CASSYPLSGGATDTQYF,TGTGCCAGCAGTTACCCCCTTAGCGGGGGGGCGACAGATACGCAGTATTTT
TRBJ2-5,many,-,TRBV7-9,12,CASSSNEETQYF,TGTGCCAGCAGCTCCAACGAGGAGACCCAGTACTTC
TRBJ1-6,-,-,TRBV27,17,CASSFSPSLRENSPLHF,TGTGCCAGCAGTTTCTCCCCTTCCCTTCGGGAGAATTCACCCCTCCACTTT
TRBJ2-1,-,-,TRBV20-1,16,CSARDRTALKIDEQFF,TGCAGTGCTAGAGATCGTACAGCCCTAAAGATTGATGAGCAGTTCTTC
TRBJ2-3,many,-,TRBV4-1,14,CASSQGASGDTQYF,TGCGCCAGCAGCCAAGGGGCTTCCGGGGATACGCAGTATTTT
TRBJ2-7,few,-,TRBV4-2,16,CASSQPPSGRAYEQYF,TGTGCCAGCAGCCAACCCCCCAGCGGGCGCGCCTACGAGCAGTACTTC
TRBJ2-1,many,-,TRBV4-1,17,CASGGWDGRDSYNEQFF,TGCGCCAGCGGTGGATGGGACGGGAGAGACTCCTACAATGAGCAGTTCTTC
TRBJ1-1,few,TRBD1,TRBV29-1,14,CSVVGDRGGTEAFF,TGCAGCGTTGTGGGGGACAGGGGGGGCACTGAAGCTTTCTTT
TRBJ2-7,-,-,TRBV4-1,14,CASSQGPLSYEQYF,TGCGCCAGCAGCCAGGGCCCGTTATCCTACGAGCAGTACTTC
TRBJ2-7,-,-,TRBV15,14,CATSPFVGAYEQYF,TGTGCCACCAGCCCATTTGTGGGGGCCTACGAGCAGTACTTC
TRBJ2-7,many,-,TRBV15,11,CATRGPYEQYF,TGTGCCACCCGGGGTCCCTACGAGCAGTACTTC
TRBJ2-3,many,TRBD2,TRBV2,16,CASSDRLADSTDTQYF,TGTGCCAGCAGCGATAGACTAGCGGATAGCACAGATACGCAGTATTTT
TRBJ1-2,few,TRBD1,TRBV6-1,15,CASRFTGTGNYGYTF,TGTGCCAGCAGGTTCACCGGGACAGGAAACTATGGCTACACCTTC
TRBJ2-7,-,-,TRBV27,15,CASSLGGFPGYEQYF,TGTGCCAGCAGTTTAGGGGGATTCCCGGGGTACGAGCAGTACTTC
TRBJ1-5,-,TRBD1,TRBV5-6,15,CASSSGQGPNQPQHF,TGTGCCAGCAGCTCCGGACAGGGTCCAAATCAGCCCCAGCATTTT
TRBJ1-6,-,TRBD1,TRBV10-3,14,CAITPGTGNSPLHF,TGTGCCATCACCCCTGGGACAGGGAATTCACCCCTCCACTTT
TRBJ2-2,many,TRBD1,TRBV7-9,15,CASSHRDSRIIELFF,TGTGCCAGCAGCCACCGGGACAGTCGAATAATAGAGCTGTTTTTT
TRBJ2-7,many,TRBD2,TRBV2,16,CASTNPGLGLHYEQYF,TGTGCCAGCACCAACCCGGGACTAGGGCTACACTACGAGCAGTACTTC
TRBJ2-7,many,-,TRBV11-2,17,CASSLVPGAGQNYEQYF,TGTGCCAGCAGCTTAGTACCGGGAGCTGGACAGAACTACGAGCAGTACTTC
TRBJ1-4,many,TRBD1,TRBV28,16,CASTFIGQVANEKLFF,TGTGCCAGCACCTTTATTGGACAGGTGGCGAATGAAAAACTGTTTTTT
TRBJ2-7,-,-,TRBV6-2/TRBV6-3,14,CASSKDSRTYEQYF,TGTGCCAGCTCTAAGGACAGCAGAACCTACGAGCAGTACTTC
TRBJ1-4,few,-,TRBV14,15,CASSQKREGSEKLFF,TGTGCCAGCAGCCAAAAACGGGAGGGAAGTGAAAAACTGTTTTTT
TRBJ1-5,many,-,TRBV7-8,16,CASSFVVGDLNQPQHF,TGTGCCAGCAGCTTTGTTGTGGGGGACCTCAATCAGCCCCAGCATTTT
TRBJ2-7,few,TRBD1,TRBV9,16,CASSVGDRELSYEQYF,TGTGCCAGCAGCGTAGGGGACAGGGAGCTATCCTACGAGCAGTACTTC